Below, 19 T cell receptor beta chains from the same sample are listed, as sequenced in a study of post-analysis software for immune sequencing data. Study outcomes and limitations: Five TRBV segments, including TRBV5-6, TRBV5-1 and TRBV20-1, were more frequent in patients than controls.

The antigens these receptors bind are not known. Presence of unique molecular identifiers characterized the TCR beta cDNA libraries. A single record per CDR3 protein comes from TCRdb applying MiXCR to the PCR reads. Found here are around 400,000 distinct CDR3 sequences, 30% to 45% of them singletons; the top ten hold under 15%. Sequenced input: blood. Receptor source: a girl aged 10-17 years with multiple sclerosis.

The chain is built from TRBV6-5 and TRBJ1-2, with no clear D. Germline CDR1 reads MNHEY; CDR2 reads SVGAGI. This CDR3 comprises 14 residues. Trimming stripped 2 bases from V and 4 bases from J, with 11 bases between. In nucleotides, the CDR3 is TGTGCCAGCAGTTACGACCCCTGGGGCTATGGCTACACCTTC. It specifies CASSYDPWGYGYTF.

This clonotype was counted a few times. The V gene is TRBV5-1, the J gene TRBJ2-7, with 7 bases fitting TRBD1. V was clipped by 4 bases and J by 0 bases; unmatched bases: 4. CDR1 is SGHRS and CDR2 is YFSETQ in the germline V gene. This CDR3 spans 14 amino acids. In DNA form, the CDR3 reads TGCGCCAGCAGCCCAGACAGGGTCTCCTACGAGCAGTACTTC. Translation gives CASSPDRVSYEQYF.

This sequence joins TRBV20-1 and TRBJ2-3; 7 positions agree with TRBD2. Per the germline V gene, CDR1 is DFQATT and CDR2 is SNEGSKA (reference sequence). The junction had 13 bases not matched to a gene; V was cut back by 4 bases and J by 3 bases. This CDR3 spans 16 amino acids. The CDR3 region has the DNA TGCAGTGCTATGGGGACGTCGCGGGGGAAGACAGATACGCAGTATTTT. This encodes CSAMGTSRGKTDTQYF.

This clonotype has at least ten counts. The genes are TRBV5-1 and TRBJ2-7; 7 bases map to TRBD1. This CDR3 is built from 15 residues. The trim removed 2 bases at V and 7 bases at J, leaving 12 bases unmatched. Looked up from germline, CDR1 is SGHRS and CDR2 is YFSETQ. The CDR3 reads CASSFPGQQSGEQYF. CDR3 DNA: TGCGCCAGCAGCTTCCCGGGACAGCAATCTGGAGAGCAGTACTTC.

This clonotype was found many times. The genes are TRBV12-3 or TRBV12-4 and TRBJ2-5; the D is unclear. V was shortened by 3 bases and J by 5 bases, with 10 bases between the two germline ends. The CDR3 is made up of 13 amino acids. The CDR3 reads CASSLFPGETQYF. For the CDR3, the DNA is TGTGCCAGCAGTTTGTTCCCCGGGGAGACCCAGTACTTC.

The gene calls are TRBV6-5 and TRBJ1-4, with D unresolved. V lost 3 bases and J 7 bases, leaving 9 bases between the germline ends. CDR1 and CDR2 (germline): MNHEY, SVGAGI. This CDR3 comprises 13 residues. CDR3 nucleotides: TGTGCCAGCAGTTATGGGGTCAGTGAAAAACTGTTTTTT. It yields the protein CASSYGVSEKLFF.

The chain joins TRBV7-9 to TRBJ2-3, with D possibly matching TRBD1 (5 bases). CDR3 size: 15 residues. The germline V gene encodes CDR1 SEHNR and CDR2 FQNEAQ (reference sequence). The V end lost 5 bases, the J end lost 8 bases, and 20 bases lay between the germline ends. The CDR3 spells CASSTPRTLRGTQYF. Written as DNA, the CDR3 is TGTGCCAGCAGCACCCCCAGGACCCTAAGGGGTACGCAGTATTTT.

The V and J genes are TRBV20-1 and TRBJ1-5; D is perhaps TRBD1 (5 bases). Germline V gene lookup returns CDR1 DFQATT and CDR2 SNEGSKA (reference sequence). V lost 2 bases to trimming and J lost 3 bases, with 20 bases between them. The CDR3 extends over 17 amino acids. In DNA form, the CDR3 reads TGCAGTGCTAGAAAAGCCGGGGCGGAGAGGATCAATCAGCCCCAGCATTTT. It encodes CSARKAGAERINQPQHF.

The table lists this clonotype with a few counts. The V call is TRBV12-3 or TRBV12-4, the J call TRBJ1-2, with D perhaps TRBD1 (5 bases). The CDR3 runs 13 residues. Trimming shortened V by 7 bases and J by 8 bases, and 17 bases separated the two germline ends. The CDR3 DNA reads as TGTGCCAGCACCTCGACAGTTCGTAAGGGCTACACCTTC. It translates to CASTSTVRKGYTF.

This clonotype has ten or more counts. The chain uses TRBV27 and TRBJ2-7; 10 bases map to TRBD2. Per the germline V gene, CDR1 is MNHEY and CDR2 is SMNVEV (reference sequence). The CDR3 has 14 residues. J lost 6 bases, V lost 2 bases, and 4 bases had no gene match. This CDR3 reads CASSLSGGGTEQYF. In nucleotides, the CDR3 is TGTGCCAGCAGTTTAAGCGGGGGGGGAACCGAGCAGTACTTC.

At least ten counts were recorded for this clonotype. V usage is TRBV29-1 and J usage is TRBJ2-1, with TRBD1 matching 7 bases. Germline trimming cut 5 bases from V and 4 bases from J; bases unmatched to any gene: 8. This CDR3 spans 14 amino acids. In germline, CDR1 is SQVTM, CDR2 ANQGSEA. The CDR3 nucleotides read TGCAGCGTTAATCCGACAGGGTTTTACAATGAGCAGTTCTTC. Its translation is CSVNPTGFYNEQFF.

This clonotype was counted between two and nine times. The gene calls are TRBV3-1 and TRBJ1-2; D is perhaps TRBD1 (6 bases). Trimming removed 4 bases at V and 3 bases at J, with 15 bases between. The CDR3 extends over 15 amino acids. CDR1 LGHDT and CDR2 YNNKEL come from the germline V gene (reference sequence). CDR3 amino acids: CASSRLPPGDYGYTF. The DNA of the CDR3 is TGTGCCAGCAGCCGCTTACCCCCAGGGGACTATGGCTACACCTTC.

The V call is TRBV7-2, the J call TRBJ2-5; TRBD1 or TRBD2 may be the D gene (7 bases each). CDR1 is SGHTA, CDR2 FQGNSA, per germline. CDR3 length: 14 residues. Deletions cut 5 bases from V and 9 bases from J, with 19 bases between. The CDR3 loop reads CASSPQGGKRAQYF. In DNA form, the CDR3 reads TGTGCCAGCAGCCCCCAGGGGGGGAAAAGGGCCCAGTACTTC. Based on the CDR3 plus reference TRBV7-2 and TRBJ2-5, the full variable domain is GAGVSQSPSNKVTEKGKDVELRCDPISGHTALYWYRQSLGQGLEFLIYFQGNSAPDKSGLPSDRFSAERTGGSVSTLTIQRTQQEDSAVYLCASSPQGGKRAQYFGPGTRLLVL.

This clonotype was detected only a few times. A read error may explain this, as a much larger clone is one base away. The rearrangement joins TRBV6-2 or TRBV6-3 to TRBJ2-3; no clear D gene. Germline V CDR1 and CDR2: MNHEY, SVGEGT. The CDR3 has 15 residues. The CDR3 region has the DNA TGTGCCAGCGGTTACTCGAAGCACACCCCCGTTACGCAGTATTTT. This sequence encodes CASGYSKHTPVTQYF.

CDR3 nucleotide sequence: TGTGCCAGCAGCTTCGGCCAGAACTCCTACAATGAGCAGTTCTTC. Translating gives CASSFGQNSYNEQFF. This chain connects TRBV5-4 to TRBJ2-1; D not certain. This CDR3 spans 15 amino acids. Germline CDR1 reads SGHNT; CDR2 reads YYREEE (reference sequence). Between the trimmed V and J ends, which lost 2 bases and 0 bases, there was a span of 9 bases.

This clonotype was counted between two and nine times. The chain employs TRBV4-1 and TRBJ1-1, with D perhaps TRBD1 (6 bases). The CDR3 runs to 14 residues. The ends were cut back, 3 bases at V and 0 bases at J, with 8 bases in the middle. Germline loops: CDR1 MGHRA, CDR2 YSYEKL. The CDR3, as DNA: TGCGCCAGCAGCCAGCCAGGGGTGAACACTGAAGCTTTCTTT. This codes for CASSQPGVNTEAFF.

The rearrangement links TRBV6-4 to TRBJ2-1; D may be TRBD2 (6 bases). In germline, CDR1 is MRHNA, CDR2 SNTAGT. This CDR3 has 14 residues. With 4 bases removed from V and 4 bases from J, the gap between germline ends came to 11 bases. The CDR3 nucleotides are TGTGCCAGCAGTGCGGGACTTGGGTACAATGAGCAGTTCTTC. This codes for CASSAGLGYNEQFF.

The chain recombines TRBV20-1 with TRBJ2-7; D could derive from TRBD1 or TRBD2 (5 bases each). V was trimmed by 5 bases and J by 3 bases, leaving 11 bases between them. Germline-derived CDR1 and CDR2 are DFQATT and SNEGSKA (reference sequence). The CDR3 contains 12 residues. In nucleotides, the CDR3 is TGCAGTGCTGCGGCTGGGGGCTACGAGCAGTACTTC. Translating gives CSAAAGGYEQYF.

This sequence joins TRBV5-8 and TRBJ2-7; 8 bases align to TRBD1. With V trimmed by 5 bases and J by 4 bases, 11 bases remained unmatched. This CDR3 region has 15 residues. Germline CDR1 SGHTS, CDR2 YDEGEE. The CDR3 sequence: CASRLPGQAIYEQYF. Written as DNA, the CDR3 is TGTGCCAGCAGATTACCGGGACAGGCGATTTACGAGCAGTACTTC.